This paragraph covers one T cell receptor beta chain sequence. TCRdb used MiXCR to reprocess the 5' RACE reads, holding one entry per CDR3 protein. The sample includes approximately 200,000 distinct CDR3 sequences, over 10% seen only once; the top ten take about 17%. The data were taken from a study of CD8 T cells in ankylosing spondylitis. The CDR3 is 14 residues long. In germline, CDR1 is LGHNT, CDR2 FRNRAP. Between the trimmed V and J ends, which lost 0 bases and 2 bases, there was a span of 5 bases. Sequenced: blood, either unsorted or a sorted T cell fraction (not recorded which). The TCR comes from a male donor with ankylosing spondylitis or in good health (not recorded which). The V and J genes are TRBV12-5 and TRBJ2-1; maybe TRBD1 (5 bases). DNA for the CDR3: TGTGCTAGTGGTTTGGTACAGGCCTACAATGAGCAGTTCTTC. Translated, it gives CASGLVQAYNEQFF.